This T cell receptor (beta chain) was recorded in a study of cytomegalovirus exposure and HLA in healthy donors. Study outcomes and limitations: Immune exposure information available was restricted to CMV serostatus. In a later analysis, several top co-occurrence clusters appeared linked to parvovirus B19, influenza, CMV and Epstein-Barr virus.

To note about this clone: What it recognizes is unknown.

This PCR relied on a set of 60 Vbeta primers and 13 Jbeta primers. Profiling relied on immunoSEQ multiplex PCR, and the TCRdb table lists in-frame clones only, not all of them. The sample has roughly 100,000 clones; roughly 70% are singletons. Sample: PBMCs. This clonotype was sampled from a man in his forties in good health and CMV-seropositive.

As DNA, the CDR3 is TGTGCCATCAGTGGGACGGGAGTATTGTCCGAGCAGTACGTC. It is translated as CAISGTGVLSEQYV. The V and J genes are TRBV10-3 and TRBJ2-7; possible D gene TRBD2, 6 bases. The CDR3 consists of 14 residues. The germline gives CDR1 ENHRY, CDR2 SYGVKD. V dropped 4 bases and J dropped 6 bases, with 16 bases sitting between them.